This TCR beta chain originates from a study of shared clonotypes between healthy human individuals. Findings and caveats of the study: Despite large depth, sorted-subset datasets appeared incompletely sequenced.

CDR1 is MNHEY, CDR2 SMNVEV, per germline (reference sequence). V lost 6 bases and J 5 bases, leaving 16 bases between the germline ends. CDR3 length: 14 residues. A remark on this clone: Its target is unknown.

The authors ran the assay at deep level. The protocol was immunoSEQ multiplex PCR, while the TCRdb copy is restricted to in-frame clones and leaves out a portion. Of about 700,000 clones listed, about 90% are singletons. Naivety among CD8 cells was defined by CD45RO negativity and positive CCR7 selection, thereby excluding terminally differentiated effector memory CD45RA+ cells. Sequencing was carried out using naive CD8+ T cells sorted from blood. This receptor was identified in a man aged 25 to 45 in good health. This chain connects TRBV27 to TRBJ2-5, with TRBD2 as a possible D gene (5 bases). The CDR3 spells CASRNYDTGETQYF. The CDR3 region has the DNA TGTGCCAGCAGGAACTATGATACGGGGGAGACCCAGTACTTC.